Listed here are 24 T cell receptor beta chains from one sample, sequenced in a study of shared clonotypes between healthy human individuals. Repertoires were generated with immunoSEQ multiplex PCR, while TCRdb's copy carries only in-frame clones and drops some. Of 600,000 to 700,000 clones in the sample, less than 80% were seen once. Material: memory CD4+ T cells sorted from blood. Regarding subset: CD45RA-negative fraction. The receptor source for this set is a woman under 40 in good health.

This clone is medium-sized. The sample holds other DNA sequences that translate to the same CDR3. The chain carries TRBV14 and TRBJ1-5; no clear D. The CDR3 consists of 13 residues. Deletions cut 4 bases from V and 4 bases from J, with 8 bases between. From germline, CDR1 is SGHDN and CDR2 FVKESK. The CDR3 is CASSLTRNQPQHF. The DNA for the CDR3 is TGTGCCAGCAGCCTGACGAGGAATCAGCCCCAGCATTTT.

Worth noting for this clone: A read error may be the cause here, since a much bigger clone is one base away. This CDR3 is also generated by other DNA sequences in the sample. The chain links TRBV6-1 to TRBJ1-5, with D uncertain. CDR3 length: 12 residues. The V end was cut by 6 bases, the J end by 1 base, with 4 bases between. CDR1 and CDR2 (germline): MNHNS, SASEGT. The CDR3 is CASRGSNQPQHF. The CDR3 DNA sequence: TGTGCCAGCAGGGGGAGCAATCAGCCCCAGCATTTT.

The chain couples TRBV18 to TRBJ2-7, with D perhaps TRBD2 (6 bases). This CDR3 region has 15 residues. V dropped 2 bases and J dropped 2 bases, with 13 bases sitting between them. Germline values: CDR1 KGHSH, CDR2 LQKENI. CDR3 sequence (DNA): TGTGCCAGCTCACCAATGACTAGGAGGACCTACGAGCAGTACTTC. Encoded protein: CASSPMTRRTYEQYF.

The chain couples TRBV30 to TRBJ2-7, with 11 bases lining up with TRBD1. The CDR3 consists of 13 residues. Germline assignment: CDR1 GTSNPN and CDR2 SVGIG (reference sequence). J gave up 4 bases and V 3 bases, and 2 bases lay outside the gene matches. The CDR3 nucleotides read TGTGCCTGGAGGGGGACAGGGGGTTACGAGCAGTACTTC. Protein sequence: CAWRGTGGYEQYF.

The chain employs TRBV15 and TRBJ2-1; D tentatively reads TRBD1 or TRBD2 (5 bases each). The CDR3 is made up of 13 amino acids. V lost 3 bases and J 9 bases, leaving 12 bases between the germline ends. Germline V gene sequence: CDR1 LNHNV, CDR2 YYDKDF (reference sequence). CDR3 in amino acids: CATSRRGAAEQFF. DNA for the CDR3: TGTGCCACCAGCAGGAGGGGCGCGGCTGAGCAGTTCTTC. Combining the CDR3 with reference TRBV15 and TRBJ2-1 gives the whole variable domain DAMVIQNPRYQVTQFGKPVTLSCSQTLNHNVMYWYQQKSSQAPKLLFHYYDKDFNNEADTPDNFQSRRPNTSFCFLDIRSPGLGDTAMYLCATSRRGAAEQFFGPGTRLTVL.

V usage is TRBV25-1 and J usage is TRBJ2-2; the match to TRBD2 covers 8 bases. The CDR3 consists of 16 residues. V gave up 3 bases and J gave up 1 base; unmatched junction bases: 4. Germline V gene lookup returns CDR1 MGHDK and CDR2 SYGVNS. The CDR3: CASSDSGILNTGELFF. CDR3 DNA: TGTGCCAGCAGTGATAGCGGGATCCTGAACACCGGGGAGCTGTTTTTT.

This sequence joins TRBV5-4 and TRBJ1-2; 9 nucleotides agree with TRBD1. The CDR3 runs 14 residues. J gave up 2 bases and V 5 bases, and 4 bases lay outside the gene matches. Germline V gene sequence: CDR1 SGHNT, CDR2 YYREEE (reference sequence). The CDR3 bases are TGTGCCAGCAGACAGACAGGGGGGAACTATGGCTACACCTTC. Translation: CASRQTGGNYGYTF.

This rearrangement joins TRBV9 to TRBJ2-1, with 7 bases identical to TRBD2. CDR3 length equals 11 residues. Trimming cost V 5 bases and J 10 bases; bases outside gene matches: 3. Germline CDR1 and CDR2: SGDLS and YYNGEE. CDR3 region: CASRGGSEQFF. The CDR3 nucleotides are TGTGCCAGCAGGGGCGGGAGCGAGCAGTTCTTC.

This clone was observed a handful of times. J is TRBJ2-6 and V is TRBV6-5; D uncertain. CDR1 and CDR2 from the germline V gene are MNHEY and SVGAGI. This CDR3 contains 16 residues. V lost 2 bases and J 0 bases, leaving 8 bases between the germline ends. The CDR3 bases are TGTGCCAGCAGTTACGCTCGTAGCTCTGGGGCCAACGTCCTGACTTTC. Translated: CASSYARSSGANVLTF.

V usage is TRBV13 and J usage is TRBJ2-2; D gene ambiguous. V was clipped by 5 bases and J by 4 bases, with 14 bases between them. Germline assignment: CDR1 PRHDT and CDR2 FYEKMQ (reference sequence). CDR3 length equals 15 residues. CDR3 DNA: TGTGCCAGCAGCCCTGGGTGGGCAGCCACCGGGGAGCTGTTTTTT. Its translation: CASSPGWAATGELFF. The variable domain in full, completed from reference TRBV13 and TRBJ2-2, reads AAGVIQSPRHLIKEKRETATLKCYPIPRHDTVYWYQQGPGQDPQFLISFYEKMQSDKGSIPDRFSAQQFSDYHSELNMSSLELGDSALYFCASSPGWAATGELFFGEGSRLTVL.

J is TRBJ1-3 and V is TRBV19; no definite D call. V dropped 7 bases and J dropped 0 bases, with 19 bases sitting between them. The CDR3 spans 17 residues. Germline-derived CDR1 and CDR2 are LNHDA and SQIVND (reference sequence). CDR3 in DNA: TGTGCCAGTAAACCGGGCCCTGGCCGCCCCTCTGGAAACACCATATATTTT. Translation gives CASKPGPGRPSGNTIYF.

The chain recombines TRBV7-9 with TRBJ1-3; tentatively, D is TRBD1 (5 bases). Per the germline V gene, CDR1 is SEHNR and CDR2 is FQNEAQ (reference sequence). The CDR3 is 14 amino acids. The V end lost 4 bases, the J end lost 5 bases, and 12 bases lay between the germline ends. Written as DNA, the CDR3 is TGTGCCAGCAGCTCCAGGGATTTAAGAAACACCATATATTTT. It is translated as CASSSRDLRNTIYF. Full variable domain (remainder filled in from reference TRBV7-9 and TRBJ1-3): DTGVSQNPRHKITKRGQNVTFRCDPISEHNRLYWYRQTLGQGPEFLTYFQNEAQLEKSRLLSDRFSAERPKGSFSTLEIQRTEQGDSAMYLCASSSRDLRNTIYFGEGSWLTVV.

This clone was recorded a few times. The J gene is TRBJ2-1, the V gene TRBV20-1; D gene uncertain. This CDR3 region has 11 residues. Germline V CDR1 and CDR2: DFQATT, SNEGSKA (reference sequence). CDR3 residues: CRADSYNEQFF. CDR3 DNA: TGCAGGGCAGATTCCTACAATGAGCAGTTCTTC.

This chain joins TRBV28 and TRBJ2-1; the match to TRBD2 covers 12 bases. Unmatched junction bases numbered 6, after V lost 2 bases and J lost 4 bases. The length of the CDR3 is 17 residues. Germline assignment: CDR1 MDHEN and CDR2 SYDVKM. CDR3 residues: CASSLQGLAGLYNEQFF. CDR3 bases: TGTGCCAGCAGTTTACAGGGACTAGCGGGTTTATACAATGAGCAGTTCTTC.

Only a few counts were recorded for this clone. The chain recombines TRBV10-3 with TRBJ1-1; the match to TRBD1 covers 7 bases. Germline V gives CDR1 ENHRY, CDR2 SYGVKD. The ends lost 10 bases at V and 4 bases at J; junction bases unmatched: 9. This CDR3 has 13 amino acids. The CDR3 sequence is CANRGDRATEAFF. As DNA, the CDR3 is TGTGCCAACCGAGGCGACAGGGCCACTGAAGCTTTCTTT.

The rearrangement links TRBV2 to TRBJ1-2; 9 bases map to TRBD1. The J segment lost 2 bases and the V segment lost 6 bases, leaving 7 bases of the junction unmatched. This CDR3 region has 15 residues. Per germline, CDR1 SNHLY and CDR2 FYNNEI. The CDR3 nucleotides are TGTGCCAGCAGGGAGTTACAGGGGGCGAACTATGGCTACACCTTC. Translating gives CASRELQGANYGYTF.

The CDR3 DNA reads TGTGCCAGCTCACCCACAAACGACAGGGATGGGAAACGTTTCTTC. Protein product: CASSPTNDRDGKRFF. The chain carries TRBV18 and TRBJ2-1, with 7 bases lining up with TRBD1. The CDR3 spans 15 residues. The V and J ends lost 3 bases and 16 bases, in that order; junction bases with no gene match: 18. CDR1 and CDR2 from the germline V gene are KGHSH and LQKENI.

This chain uses TRBV11-2 with TRBJ2-7; 7 nucleotides line up with TRBD1. CDR1 is SGHAT, CDR2 FQNNGV, per germline. Trimming removed 1 base from V and 4 bases from J; junction bases left unmatched: 4. The CDR3 spans 14 residues. The CDR3 spells CASSLVWDSYEQYF. The CDR3 DNA sequence: TGTGCCAGCAGCTTAGTATGGGACAGTTACGAGCAGTACTTC.

This clone was recorded a few times. The same CDR3 arises from other DNA sequences in this sample as well. The V call is TRBV2, the J call TRBJ2-7; no clear D. This CDR3 is 12 amino acids long. Trimming shortened V by 2 bases and J by 3 bases, and 5 bases separated the two germline ends. Germline values: CDR1 SNHLY, CDR2 FYNNEI. CDR3 in DNA: TGTGCCAGCAGTGAATCGGGCTACGAGCAGTACTTC. Protein: CASSESGYEQYF. Together with reference TRBV2 and TRBJ2-7, the CDR3 gives the full variable domain: EPEVTQTPSHQVTQMGQEVILRCVPISNHLYFYWYRQILGQKVEFLVSFYNNEISEKSEIFDDQFSVERPDGSNFTLKIRSTKLEDSAMYFCASSESGYEQYFGPGTRLTVT.

This clone came up once. The chain has TRBV6-4 and TRBJ2-3, with D uncertain. V lost 0 bases to trimming and J lost 3 bases, with 7 bases between them. The CDR3 spans 14 residues. Per the germline V gene, CDR1 is MRHNA and CDR2 is SNTAGT. The CDR3 spells CASSDSGRTDTQYF. In DNA, the CDR3 is TGTGCCAGCAGTGACTCGGGAAGGACAGATACGCAGTATTTT.

Note on this clone: Different DNA sequences within this sample yield the same CDR3. The genes are TRBV11-2 and TRBJ1-1, with a possible D match to TRBD1 (5 bases). Germline CDR1 and CDR2: SGHAT and FQNNGV. Trimming cost V 3 bases and J 0 bases, with 8 bases left between them. The CDR3 spans 14 residues. The CDR3 DNA reads as TGTGCCAGCAGCTTGGGGACGGTGAACACTGAAGCTTTCTTT. Translation: CASSLGTVNTEAFF.

V usage is TRBV19 and J usage is TRBJ2-3; D is undetermined. Trimming stripped 5 bases from V and 1 base from J, with 1 base between. Germline V lookup: CDR1 LNHDA, CDR2 SQIVND (reference sequence). This CDR3 spans 11 amino acids. This CDR3 is CASSRTDTQYF. The CDR3 DNA follows: TGTGCCAGTAGTCGCACAGATACGCAGTATTTT.

This chain links TRBV6-1 with TRBJ1-2, with D tentatively TRBD1 (5 bases). Germline assignment: CDR1 MNHNS and CDR2 SASEGT. The CDR3 extends over 14 amino acids. The V end lost 6 bases, the J end lost 1 base, and 12 bases lay between the germline ends. The CDR3 DNA sequence: TGTGCCAGCAGCCGGGACGGAGTTAACTATGGCTACACCTTC. This gives the protein CASSRDGVNYGYTF.

The chain combines TRBV5-6 with TRBJ1-2; weak D call: TRBD1 (6 bases). The V gene's germline CDR1 is SGHDT and CDR2 YYEEEE. This CDR3 has 13 residues. The V and J ends lost 1 base and 8 bases respectively, with 12 bases between them. The CDR3 DNA reads TGTGCCAGCAGCTTGAGGGGGGCGCAGGGCTACACCTTC. Encoded protein: CASSLRGAQGYTF.